The 28 T cell receptor beta chains presented below share a single source sample, sequenced in a study of blood T cells in healthy people across ages. With a J-beta primer mix and a sample-barcoded 5' primer, a second PCR ran about 6 to 11 cycles. In TCRdb, the 5' RACE reads were re-called with MiXCR into one record per CDR3 protein. The data contain about 1,800,000 distinct CDR3 sequences, 28% of them singletons. Specimen: blood. The receptors originated from a woman in her 30s in good health.

The chain couples TRBV28 to TRBJ2-1; TRBD2 matches at 8 bases. The J call could be wrong; TRBJ2-7 is a better fit for the DNA end. Germline V gene data show CDR1 as MDHEN and CDR2 as SYDVKM. This CDR3 has 16 residues. Here the CDR3 DNA reads TGTGCCAGCAGCTCTGGGGGTAGCGGGGCCTACAATGAGCAGTACTTC. This sequence encodes CASSSGGSGAYNEQYF.

J is TRBJ1-3 and V is TRBV7-9; D is unresolved. The CDR3 has 15 amino acids. The germline V gene encodes CDR1 SEHNR and CDR2 FQNEAQ (reference sequence). Trimming took 5 bases from V and 1 from J, leaving 12 bases between them. Here the CDR3 DNA reads TGTGCCAGCAGCCCCCGTCGTGTATCTGGAAACACCATATATTTT. Protein: CASSPRRVSGNTIYF.

In DNA form, the CDR3 reads TGTGCCAGCAGCGGGTCAGCGGGAGGGGGTAATGAGCAGTTCTTC. It yields the protein CASSGSAGGGNEQFF. J is TRBJ2-1 and V is TRBV27, with TRBD2 matching over 10 bases. The length of the CDR3 is 15 residues. Germline lookup yields CDR1 MNHEY and CDR2 SMNVEV (reference sequence). With V trimmed by 6 bases and J by 7 bases, 9 bases remained unmatched.

This clonotype has just a few counts. The rearrangement links TRBV28 to TRBJ2-1, with D possibly TRBD1 on 5 matching bases. This CDR3 contains 14 residues. CDR1 and CDR2 (germline): MDHEN, SYDVKM. Trimming pared 11 bases from V and 9 bases from J, leaving 23 bases between. As DNA, the CDR3 is TGTGCCTCTCACTTCAGGGTGCAGTATGGTGAGCAGTTCTTC. It specifies CASHFRVQYGEQFF.

The gene calls are TRBV5-6 and TRBJ2-5; D might be TRBD1 or TRBD2, each matching 5 bases. Trimming shortened V by 2 bases and J by 7 bases, and 15 bases separated the two germline ends. The CDR3 loop spans 14 amino acids. The V gene's germline CDR1 is SGHDT and CDR2 YYEEEE. For the CDR3, the DNA is TGTGCCAGCAGCTTAAGGGACCCCAAGAGGACCCAGTACTTC. This codes for CASSLRDPKRTQYF.

This clonotype has only a few counts. The chain employs TRBV12-3 or TRBV12-4 and TRBJ2-1; D uncertain. The CDR3 loop spans 14 amino acids. Trimming stripped 3 bases from V and 5 bases from J, with 11 bases between. The CDR3: CASSFWVQNNEQFF. The CDR3 bases are TGTGCCAGCAGTTTTTGGGTCCAGAACAATGAGCAGTTCTTC.

About this clonotype: One junction end does not reproduce the germline sequence, and a read error may be involved. The rearrangement uses TRBV12-3 or TRBV12-4 and TRBJ1-1; D gene ambiguous. This CDR3 region has 13 residues. The CDR3 loop reads CVSSPTGKGEAFF. CDR3 DNA: TGTGTCAGCAGCCCCACCGGGAAGGGTGAAGCTTTCTTT.

About this clonotype itself: One junction end does not reproduce the germline sequence, and a read error may be involved. The rearrangement links TRBV5-1 to TRBJ2-2; tentatively, D is TRBD2 (5 bases). Germline CDR1 and CDR2: SGHRS and YFSETQ. The CDR3 covers 13 residues. The CDR3 sequence: CASSLERTGERFF. In nucleotides, the CDR3 is TGCGCCAGCAGCTTGGAACGGACCGGGGAGCGGTTTTTT.

In its sample, this clonotype was seen many times. The rearrangement uses TRBV12-3 or TRBV12-4 and TRBJ2-3; 8 nucleotides match TRBD2. Trimming took 3 bases from V and 1 from J; bases not matched to a gene: 3. The CDR3 consists of 15 residues. The CDR3 DNA follows: TGTGCCAGCAGTTTTGAGACTAGCGGCACAGATACGCAGTATTTT. Translating it yields CASSFETSGTDTQYF.

The sample holds many counts of this clonotype. The genes are TRBV7-9 and TRBJ2-7, with D perhaps matching TRBD2 (6 bases). V lost 5 bases, J lost 9 bases, and 17 bases lay in between. The CDR3 has 13 residues. Germline values: CDR1 SEHNR, CDR2 FQNEAQ (reference sequence). The CDR3: CASSPGTLIGQYF. DNA for the CDR3: TGTGCCAGCAGCCCCGGGACTCTTATCGGGCAGTACTTC.

This clonotype was counted between two and nine times. The V and J genes are TRBV5-1 and TRBJ2-3, with 8 bases matching TRBD2. Trimming removed 4 bases from V and 5 bases from J; junction bases left unmatched: 6. This CDR3 comprises 14 residues. Germline V gene lookup returns CDR1 SGHRS and CDR2 YFSETQ. CDR3 protein: CASSPGRGGDTQYF. The CDR3 DNA sequence: TGCGCCAGCAGCCCGGGACGGGGGGGAGATACGCAGTATTTT. The full variable domain, with the rest looked up from reference TRBV5-1 and TRBJ2-3, is KAGVTQTPRYLIKTRGQQVTLSCSPISGHRSVSWYQQTPGQGLQFLFEYFSETQRNKGNFPGRFSGRQFSNSRSEMNVSTLELGDSALYLCASSPGRGGDTQYFGPGTRLTVL.

The V and J genes are TRBV6-2 or TRBV6-3 and TRBJ1-2; TRBD1 matches 8 bases. This CDR3 region has 14 residues. J lost 2 bases, V lost 7 bases, and 6 bases had no gene match. Germline V gene sequence: CDR1 MNHEY, CDR2 SVGEGT. The chain's CDR3 is CASILTGGNYGYTF. In DNA form, the CDR3 reads TGTGCCAGCATTCTCACAGGGGGAAACTATGGCTACACCTTC.

The V call is TRBV3-1, the J call TRBJ1-1, with TRBD1 matching over 7 bases. The CDR3 is 13 amino acids. With 4 bases clipped from V and 6 bases from J, the junction kept 5 bases outside the gene matches. CDR1 and CDR2 from the germline V gene are LGHDT and YNNKEL (reference sequence). This CDR3 reads CASSLQGLSEAFF. CDR3 DNA: TGTGCCAGCAGCCTACAGGGGTTATCTGAAGCTTTCTTT.

Remarks on this clonotype: The junction and the germline gene differ at one end; a read error may be behind it. The chain employs TRBV7-9 and TRBJ1-1; D is unclear. The germline gives CDR1 SEHNR, CDR2 FQNEAQ (reference sequence). The CDR3 covers 14 residues. This CDR3 is CASSLTTGLTEAFF. CDR3 in DNA: TGCGCCAGCAGCTTAACGACGGGGTTGACTGAAGCTTTCTTT.

This clonotype has a handful of counts. The rearrangement uses TRBV6-5 and TRBJ1-1; perhaps TRBD1 as D (5 bases). There are 14 residues in the CDR3. Trimming removed 6 bases at V and 11 bases at J, with 22 bases between. Germline V gene lookup returns CDR1 MNHEY and CDR2 SVGAGI. The CDR3 DNA sequence: TGTGCCAGCAGCCCCAACGGGACCCCTAGGGAGGCTTTCTTT. Translation gives CASSPNGTPREAFF.

The chain combines TRBV6-5 with TRBJ2-3; TRBD1 might be the D (7 bases). The CDR3 has 19 residues. CDR1 and CDR2 from the germline V gene are MNHEY and SVGAGI. Trimming removed 2 bases at V and 0 bases at J, with 21 bases between. This CDR3 reads CASSYSHLLGGQSTDTQYF. CDR3 DNA sequence: TGTGCCAGCAGTTACAGCCACTTACTCGGGGGACAGAGCACAGATACGCAGTATTTT.

In this sample, this clonotype turned up many times. The genes are TRBV10-3 and TRBJ2-5, with TRBD2 identical over 9 bases. Germline lookup yields CDR1 ENHRY and CDR2 SYGVKD. This CDR3 spans 16 amino acids. V dropped 4 bases and J dropped 1; count of bases not matched to a gene: 7. The CDR3 DNA reads as TGTGCCATCAGTGCGGGCGCGGGAGGGGGCCAAGAGACCCAGTACTTC. Its protein product is CAISAGAGGGQETQYF.

The chain carries TRBV10-3 and TRBJ2-7; 7 bases map to TRBD2. The CDR3 spans 13 residues. The germline V gene encodes CDR1 ENHRY and CDR2 SYGVKD. V was clipped by 1 base and J by 4 bases; unmatched bases: 1. The CDR3 DNA reads as TGTGCCATCAGTGAGTGGGGGGGGTACGAGCAGTACTTC. It specifies CAISEWGGYEQYF.

A few counts support this clonotype. The chain joins TRBV25-1 to TRBJ2-7; 7 positions agree with TRBD2. This CDR3 has 13 residues. The V and J ends lost 8 bases and 7 bases, in that order; junction bases with no gene match: 11. The germline V gene encodes CDR1 MGHDK and CDR2 SYGVNS. The CDR3 loop reads CASCLPGGREQYF. DNA of the CDR3: TGTGCCAGCTGCCTCCCGGGAGGTCGGGAGCAGTACTTC.

There are a few counts of this clonotype. The chain joins TRBV12-3 or TRBV12-4 to TRBJ1-1, with no clear D. CDR3 size: 13 residues. The V end lost 7 bases, the J end lost 4 bases, and 13 bases lay between the germline ends. Written as DNA, the CDR3 is TGTGCCAGCACCGGGCCGATGGGCACTGAAGCTTTCTTT. Protein: CASTGPMGTEAFF.

Turning to this clonotype: This may arise from a read error, as a much more abundant clone is one base away. The chain carries TRBV20-1 and TRBJ2-5; D might be TRBD1 (6 bases). V was clipped by 4 bases and J by 1 base, with 16 bases between them. The CDR3 spans 15 residues. Per the germline V gene, CDR1 is DFQATT and CDR2 is SNEGSKA (reference sequence). This CDR3 is CSAITPEQGQETQYF. CDR3 DNA: TGCAGTGCTATTACTCCGGAACAGGGCCAAGAGACCCAGTACTTC.

The rearrangement uses TRBV18 and TRBJ1-4; maybe TRBD1 (6 bases). Trimming took 2 bases from V and 8 from J, leaving 18 bases between them. Germline-derived CDR1 and CDR2 are KGHSH and LQKENI. The CDR3 length is 16 residues. In nucleotides, the CDR3 is TGTGCCAGCTCACCAAGGGCAGACACAGGGCGCGAAAAACTGTTTTTT. As protein: CASSPRADTGREKLFF.

This clonotype was found many times. J is TRBJ2-7 and V is TRBV20-1; the D call may be TRBD1 or TRBD2 (5 bases each). The CDR3 extends over 12 amino acids. Germline values: CDR1 DFQATT, CDR2 SNEGSKA (reference sequence). Trimming removed 5 bases from V and 2 bases from J, with 10 bases in between. The CDR3 DNA reads TGCAGTGCTGAGGGGTCAGCCTACGAGCAGTACTTC. It yields the protein CSAEGSAYEQYF.

The CDR3 nucleotides read TGTGCCAGCAGCTCCCCGGGACAGGGGGTCCAGTACTTC. Residues: CASSSPGQGVQYF. The chain recombines TRBV7-3 with TRBJ2-4, with 11 bases aligning to TRBD1. CDR1 and CDR2 (germline): SGHTA, FQGTGA. V trimming: 4 bases; J trimming: 13 bases; junction bases outside the gene matches: 6. The CDR3 is 13 amino acids. Together with reference TRBV7-3 and TRBJ2-4, the CDR3 gives the full variable domain: GAGVSQTPSNKVTEKGKYVELRCDPISGHTALYWYRQSLGQGPEFLIYFQGTGAADDSGLPNDRFFAVRPEGSVSTLKIQRTERGDSAVYLCASSSPGQGVQYFGAGTRLSVL.

This clonotype was counted only a few times. V gene TRBV2 combines with J gene TRBJ2-5, with D hard to call. Germline CDR1 and CDR2: SNHLY and FYNNEI. The CDR3 contains 13 residues. V was shortened by 5 bases and J by 4 bases, with 11 bases between the two germline ends. Written as DNA, the CDR3 is TGTGCCAGCAGTTCTCAACCGGCAGAGACCCAGTACTTC. Translation: CASSSQPAETQYF.

V and J are TRBV20-1 and TRBJ2-3; the D gene is possibly TRBD2 (5 bases). V dropped 3 bases and J dropped 5 bases, with 15 bases sitting between them. The V gene's germline CDR1 is DFQATT and CDR2 SNEGSKA (reference sequence). This CDR3 is 14 amino acids long. As DNA, the CDR3 is TGCAGTGCTAGCCGGACGGGGAGAGGAGATACGCAGTATTTT. Protein: CSASRTGRGDTQYF.

The sample holds a few counts of this clonotype. This chain uses TRBV20-1 with TRBJ2-1; D is undetermined. Trimming cost V 5 bases and J 7 bases, with 9 bases left between them. The germline gives CDR1 DFQATT, CDR2 SNEGSKA (reference sequence). CDR3 length equals 11 residues. DNA for the CDR3: TGCAGTGCTCCTAGGACGAATGAGCAGTTCTTC. Residues: CSAPRTNEQFF.

J is TRBJ2-1 and V is TRBV2, with D perhaps matching TRBD2 (6 bases). There are 12 residues in the CDR3. Germline V CDR1 and CDR2: SNHLY, FYNNEI. Deletions cut 8 bases from V and 9 bases from J, with 14 bases between. Written as DNA, the CDR3 is TGTGCCAGCCGGGGGACGGGCCTTGAGCAGTTCTTC. Translated, it gives CASRGTGLEQFF. Supplemented by reference TRBV2 and TRBJ2-1, the full variable domain reads EPEVTQTPSHQVTQMGQEVILRCVPISNHLYFYWYRQILGQKVEFLVSFYNNEISEKSEIFDDQFSVERPDGSNFTLKIRSTKLEDSAMYFCASRGTGLEQFFGPGTRLTVL.